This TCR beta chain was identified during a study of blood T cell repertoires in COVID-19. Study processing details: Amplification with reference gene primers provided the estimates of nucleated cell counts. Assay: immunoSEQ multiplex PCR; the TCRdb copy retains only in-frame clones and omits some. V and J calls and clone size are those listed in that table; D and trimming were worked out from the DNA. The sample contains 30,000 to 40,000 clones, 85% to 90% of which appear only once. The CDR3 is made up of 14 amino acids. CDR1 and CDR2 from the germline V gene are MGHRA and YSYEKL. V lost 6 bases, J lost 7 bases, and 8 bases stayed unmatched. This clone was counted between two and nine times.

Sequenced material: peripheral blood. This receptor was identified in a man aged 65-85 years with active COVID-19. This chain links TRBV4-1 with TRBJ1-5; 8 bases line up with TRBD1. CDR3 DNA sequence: TGCGCCAGCAGGCGGACAGGGTTCGGGCAGCCCCAGCATTTT. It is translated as CASRRTGFGQPQHF.